Here is one T cell receptor (beta chain) with its context. Amplification of TCR beta CDR3 from genomic DNA used two-round multiplex PCR. Gene-specific primers for each TRBV and TRBJ gene drove first-round PCR. TCRdb re-derived calls from the multiplex PCR reads in MiXCR, one entry per CDR3 protein. The sample holds approximately 17,000 distinct CDR3 sequences, 35% to 45% seen once. The entry originates in a study of prognosis after radiotherapy for stage I lung cancer. The receptor was isolated from a donor of 50 years or more with non-small cell lung cancer. The material was PBMCs, obtained before or after stereotactic body radiation therapy (not recorded which).

The CDR3 coding sequence is TGTGCCAGCAGCCGGGACAGGGTGACCTACGAGCAGTACTTC. Amino acids: CASSRDRVTYEQYF. This chain joins TRBV5-4 and TRBJ2-7; 9 nucleotides line up with TRBD1. Per the germline V gene, CDR1 is SGHNT and CDR2 is YYREEE (reference sequence). The V segment lost 4 bases and the J segment 2 bases; nucleotides outside the gene matches: 4. The CDR3 has 14 residues. The whole variable domain, remainder taken from reference TRBV5-4 and TRBJ2-7, is ETGVTQSPTHLIKTRGQQVTLRCSSQSGHNTVSWYQQALGQGPQFIFQYYREEENGRGNFPPRFSGLQFPNYSSELNVNALELDDSALYLCASSRDRVTYEQYFGPGTRLTVT.